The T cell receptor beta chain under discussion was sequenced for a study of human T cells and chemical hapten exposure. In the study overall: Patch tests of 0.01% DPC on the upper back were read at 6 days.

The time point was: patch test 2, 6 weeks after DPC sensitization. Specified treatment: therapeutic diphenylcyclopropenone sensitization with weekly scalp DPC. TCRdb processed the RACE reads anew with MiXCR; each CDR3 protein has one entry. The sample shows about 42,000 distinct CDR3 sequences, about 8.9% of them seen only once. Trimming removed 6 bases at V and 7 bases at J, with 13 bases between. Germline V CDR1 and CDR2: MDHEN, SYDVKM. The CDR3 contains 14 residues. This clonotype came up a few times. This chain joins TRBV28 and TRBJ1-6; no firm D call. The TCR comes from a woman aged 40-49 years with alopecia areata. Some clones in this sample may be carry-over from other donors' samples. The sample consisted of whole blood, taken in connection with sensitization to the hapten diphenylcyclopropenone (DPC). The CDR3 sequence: CASRNPSLNSPLHF. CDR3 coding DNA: TGTGCCAGCAGAAACCCCAGCCTCAATTCACCCCTCCACTTT.